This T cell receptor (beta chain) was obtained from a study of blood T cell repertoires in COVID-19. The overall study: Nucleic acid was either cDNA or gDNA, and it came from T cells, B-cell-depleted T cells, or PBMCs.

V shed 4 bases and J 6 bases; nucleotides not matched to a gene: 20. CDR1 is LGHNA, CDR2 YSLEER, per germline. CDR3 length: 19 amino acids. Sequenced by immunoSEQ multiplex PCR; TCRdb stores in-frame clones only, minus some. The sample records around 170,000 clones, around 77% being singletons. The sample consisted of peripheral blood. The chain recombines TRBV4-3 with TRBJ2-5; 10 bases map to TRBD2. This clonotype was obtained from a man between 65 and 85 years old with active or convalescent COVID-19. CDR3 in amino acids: CASSPWTHRSGGAWKTQYF. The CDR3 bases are TGCGCCAGCAGCCCTTGGACCCACCGCAGCGGGGGGGCGTGGAAGACCCAGTACTTC.